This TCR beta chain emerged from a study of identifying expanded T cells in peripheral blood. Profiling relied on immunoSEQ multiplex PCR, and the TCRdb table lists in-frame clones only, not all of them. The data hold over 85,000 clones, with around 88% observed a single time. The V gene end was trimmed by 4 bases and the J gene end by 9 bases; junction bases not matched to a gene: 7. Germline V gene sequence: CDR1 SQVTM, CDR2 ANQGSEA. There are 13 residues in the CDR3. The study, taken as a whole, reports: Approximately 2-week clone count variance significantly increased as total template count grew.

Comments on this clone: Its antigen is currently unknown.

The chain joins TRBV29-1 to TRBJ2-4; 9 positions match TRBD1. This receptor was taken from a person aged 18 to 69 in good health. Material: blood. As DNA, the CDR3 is TGCAGCGTTGCAGACAGGGGGGGTAGCATTCAGTACTTC. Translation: CSVADRGGSIQYF.